The 2 T cell receptor beta chains below come from one sample, sequenced in a study of shared clonotypes between healthy human individuals. TCRdb's table, derived via immunoSEQ multiplex PCR, lists solely in-frame clones and lacks some. The sample gives about 1.9 million clones, roughly 93% of which show up once; about 1.7% is in the top ten. Naive CD8 cells, CD45RO-negative and positively selected for CCR7, excluded terminally differentiated effector memory CD45RA+ cells. Sequencing was done on a sample of naive CD8+ T cells from PBMCs. These receptors were obtained from a young man in good health. Some clones in this sample may be carry-over from other donors' samples.

This sequence joins TRBV13 and TRBJ2-7; D is perhaps TRBD1 (6 bases). The V and J ends lost 2 bases and 1 base respectively, with 9 bases between them. CDR3 length: 14 residues. Germline V gene lookup returns CDR1 PRHDT and CDR2 FYEKMQ (reference sequence). CDR3 sequence: CASSLPGQSYEQYF. The CDR3 nucleotides read TGTGCCAGCAGCTTACCCGGACAGTCCTACGAGCAGTACTTC.

The rearrangement joins TRBV29-1 to TRBJ2-7; D is tentatively TRBD1 or TRBD2 (6 bases each). This CDR3 contains 15 residues. V lost 3 bases and J 4 bases, leaving 19 bases between the germline ends. Germline assignment: CDR1 SQVTM and CDR2 ANQGSEA. This CDR3 is CSVDRPGATGYEQYF. The CDR3 nucleotides read TGCAGCGTTGATCGACCGGGGGCAACGGGGTACGAGCAGTACTTC.